The subject of this entry is one T cell receptor (beta chain). J lost 4 bases, V lost 5 bases, and 14 bases had no gene match. CDR3 length: 17 residues. CDR1 is SGHVS, CDR2 FNYEAQ, per germline. In the authors' methods: How many nucleated cells were present was estimated from reference gene primer amplification. Sequencing used immunoSEQ multiplex PCR; TCRdb keeps in-frame clones, though not all of them. V and J calls and clone size follow that table, whereas D and trimming were derived from the DNA. The sample includes roughly 100,000 clones, more than 75% of them seen just once. The data stem from a study of blood T cell repertoires in COVID-19. Study-wide context: The United States, Italy and Spain were the sources of the acute and convalescent COVID-19 samples. PBMCs, B-cell-depleted T cells, or T cells were the source of the cDNA or gDNA that made up the material.

The receptor was isolated from a woman aged 80 or older with active COVID-19. The J gene is TRBJ2-1, the V gene TRBV7-6; 7 bases fit TRBD1. Specimen: peripheral blood. The CDR3 spells CASSPSDRVFEYNEQFF. For the CDR3, the DNA is TGTGCCAGCAGCCCGAGTGACAGGGTATTTGAGTACAATGAGCAGTTCTTC.